This T cell receptor (beta chain) is from a study of beta chain features in type 1 diabetes. General study results and limits: The influence of HLA type on TCRB rearrangement stayed undetermined. Among patients with Type 1 diabetes, TCRB CDR3s were moderately but significantly shorter in every one of the four CD4+ subsets.

CDR3 length: 14 amino acids. Germline assignment: CDR1 SQVTM and CDR2 ANQGSEA. Between the trimmed V and J ends, which lost 4 bases and 8 bases, there was a span of 20 bases. Note on this clone: Antigen: not known.

cDNA synthesis used the whole RNA isolate, giving expressed TCRB sequences. The table came from immunoSEQ multiplex PCR; TCRdb's copy has only in-frame clones and leaves some out. The table lists about 160,000 clones, 6.5% to 9.5% of them singletons. V and J are TRBV29-1 and TRBJ1-2; tentatively, D is TRBD1 (5 bases). Sequenced input: central memory CD4+ T cells from blood. The clonotype originates from a woman in her 40s with type 1 diabetes. The CDR3 spells CSVVFSFWGDGYTF. CDR3 nucleotide sequence: TGCAGCGTTGTGTTTTCTTTTTGGGGGGACGGCTACACCTTC. The complete variable domain, with remaining parts taken from reference TRBV29-1 and TRBJ1-2, reads SAVISQKPSRDICQRGTSLTIQCQVDSQVTMMFWYRQQPGQSLTLIATANQGSEATYESGFVIDKFPISRPNLTFSTLTVSNMSPEDSSIYLCSVVFSFWGDGYTFGSGTRLTVV.